This T cell receptor beta chain comes out of a study of early T cells in non-severe SARS-CoV-2 infection. Study overall: Sequencing was performed on bulk RNA from unsorted whole blood, leaving chains unpaired. Study outcomes and limitations: Sequences matched to VDJdb favored anti-spike CD8 responses, while private and CD4 specificities were missed.

V was clipped by 4 bases and J by 5 bases, with 9 bases between them. The CDR3 consists of 13 residues. Germline V lookup: CDR1 SGDLS, CDR2 YYNGEE. With regard to this clonotype: Antigen specificity is unknown.

Separate cDNA molecules each had unique molecular identifiers attached to them. From the 5' RACE reads, TCRdb called clonotypes with MiXCR, one entry per CDR3 protein. The profile shows fewer than 60,000 distinct CDR3 sequences, roughly 10% of them singletons. The gene calls are TRBV9 and TRBJ1-4; D ambiguous. The origin of this receptor is an adult who was a healthcare worker with PCR-confirmed SARS-CoV-2 infection or an uninfected control (not recorded which). What was sequenced was whole blood. The CDR3 coding sequence is TGTGCCAGCAGCTCGGACGGAAATGAAAAACTGTTTTTT. It yields the protein CASSSDGNEKLFF.